One sample yielded the 9 T cell receptor beta chains listed below, sequenced in a study of blood T cells in healthy people across ages (dated by TCRdb to 2013 to 2016). The receptor library was made with 5' RACE. TCRdb names Illumina HiSeq 2500 as the instrument used. The second PCR ran for roughly 7 to 11 cycles and used a J-beta primer mix along with a sample-barcoded 5' primer. TCRdb passed the public sequencing reads through fastp at Q25 and MiXCR, retaining productive beta sequences. Every distinct CDR3 protein forms one entry, paired with its most common genes and DNA. The sample records approximately 1,000,000 distinct CDR3 sequences, around two fifths of which are singletons. 10% to 15% of the sample is in the top ten clones. Sequencing was carried out using blood. The source of these receptors is a man aged 18 to 29 in good health.

Details on this clonotype: Germline and junction disagree at one end, which may indicate a read error. The chain is built from TRBV10-3 and TRBJ2-2; D may be TRBD2 (6 bases). Per germline, CDR1 ENHRY and CDR2 SYGVKD. The CDR3 spans 15 residues. CDR3 nucleotide sequence: TGTGTCATCAGTGAGTCCGGGACTTCGGACGGGGAGCTGTTTTTT. Protein product: CVISESGTSDGELFF.

This clonotype was seen only a few times. The chain recombines TRBV4-3 with TRBJ2-3; D is possibly TRBD2 (6 bases). The CDR3 is 16 residues long. Germline lookup yields CDR1 LGHNA and CDR2 YSLEER. V shed 1 base and J shed 2 bases, with 13 bases lying between them. This CDR3 reads CASSQGRGRATDTQYF. CDR3 DNA: TGCGCCAGCAGCCAAGGGAGGGGCAGGGCCACAGATACGCAGTATTTT.

This clonotype was seen a handful of times. The rearrangement uses TRBV5-6 and TRBJ2-1; a possible D gene is TRBD1 (6 bases). Trimming took off 3 bases at V and 2 bases at J, with 12 bases between the two ends. The germline V gene has CDR1 SGHDT and CDR2 YYEEEE. This CDR3 has 15 amino acids. CDR3 region: CASSSPGVAYNEQFF. CDR3 DNA: TGTGCCAGCAGCTCGCCAGGGGTTGCCTACAATGAGCAGTTCTTC.

The CDR3 nucleotides read TGCAGCGTTGAAGTTGGGTCCCTGGGCGAGCAGTACTTC. Translated, it gives CSVEVGSLGEQYF. This chain links TRBV29-1 with TRBJ2-4; the D is unclear. The J call may be faulty, since TRBJ2-7 better matches the DNA end. Germline CDR1 SQVTM, CDR2 ANQGSEA. The CDR3 is made up of 13 amino acids.

This clonotype was counted only a few times. This sequence joins TRBV20-1 and TRBJ2-4; 10 nucleotides line up with TRBD2. The CDR3 loop spans 16 amino acids. Germline values: CDR1 DFQATT, CDR2 SNEGSKA (reference sequence). V gave up 0 bases and J gave up 13 bases; unmatched junction bases: 15. DNA for the CDR3: TGCAGTGCTAGAGATCCAACTAGCGGGGAGTACAATGAGCAGTACTTC. Translated: CSARDPTSGEYNEQYF.

The chain carries TRBV2 and TRBJ1-5; 9 bases align to TRBD1. The CDR3 is made up of 14 amino acids. Germline assignment: CDR1 SNHLY and CDR2 FYNNEI. The V gene end was trimmed by 7 bases and the J gene end by 5 bases; junction bases not matched to a gene: 6. In DNA, the CDR3 is TGTGCCAGCAAACAGGGGGCAGGGTATCAGCCCCAGCATTTT. It codes for CASKQGAGYQPQHF.

This clonotype was found once. This sequence joins TRBV2 and TRBJ2-1; 9 nucleotides line up with TRBD1. With V trimmed by 6 bases and J by 2 bases, 5 bases remained unmatched. The CDR3 covers 15 residues. From germline, CDR1 is SNHLY and CDR2 FYNNEI. CDR3 nucleotides: TGTGCCAGCAGGGGACAGGGTAGAACCTACAATGAGCAGTTCTTC. As protein: CASRGQGRTYNEQFF.

A few counts support this clonotype. The V call is TRBV25-1, the J call TRBJ2-2, with D possibly matching TRBD2 (5 bases). Germline V gives CDR1 MGHDK, CDR2 SYGVNS. Trimming took off 6 bases at V and 6 bases at J, with 20 bases between the two ends. The CDR3 has 16 amino acids. In DNA, the CDR3 is TGTGCCAGCAGAAAGGCCGGGAACGTAATGTCCGGGGAGCTGTTTTTT. It translates to CASRKAGNVMSGELFF.

This clonotype was detected only a few times. The chain employs TRBV12-3 or TRBV12-4 and TRBJ1-1, with no clear D. The CDR3 is 12 amino acids. V dropped 7 bases and J dropped 4 bases, with 10 bases sitting between them. This CDR3 reads CASTPAGTEAFF. CDR3 DNA: TGTGCCAGCACCCCAGCGGGCACTGAAGCTTTCTTT.